The entry below gives a single TCR beta chain sequence along with its context. The specificity of this receptor is unknown. No base quality information exists; no much larger clone differs at one position. Other DNA sequences in this specimen translate into the identical CDR3. The data originate from a study of blood T cell repertoires in COVID-19 (dated by TCRdb to the early 2020s). In terms of the full investigation: Samples covering the acute and convalescent phases of COVID-19 were provided by collaborators in the United States, Italy and Spain. The material from the prospective study consisted of cDNA or gDNA derived from T cells, B-cell-depleted T cells, or PBMCs. The dataset comprised deeply sampled blood TCRbeta repertoires from subjects exposed to, actively infected with, or recovered from COVID-19. A freely available public database, intended as a resource for researchers studying the immune response to SARS-CoV-2, is where the repertoires were released. Samples were obtained from the ongoing ImmuneRACE study (first 160 participants) and from over 1,000 subjects provided by 6 global collaborators. Sample metadata almost always included a de-identified subject ID, COVID-19 status, age in years and sex. Where available, HLA class I and class II types were taken from metadata supplied by the sample provider and were not determined by assay-based typing. Points the paper makes about the study in general: The amount of clinical and demographic metadata varied by source and participant and was provided uncurated.

There are 15 amino acids in the CDR3, from cysteine to phenylalanine inclusive. The kept DNA is CDR3 alone, 45 bases in frame from the first base. After removal of 4 bases from V and 5 bases from J, the junction retains 10 bases not matched to a gene. Per the germline V gene, KGHSH is the CDR1 and LQKENI is the CDR2. The collaborating institutions used their own protocols to collect whole blood in K2EDTA tubes. Collaborator samples were shipped for TCRbeta analysis as frozen whole blood, isolated PBMCs, or DNA extracted from either sample type. TCRbeta CDR3 regions were amplified from genomic DNA by means of the immunoSEQ Assay, a bias-controlled multiplex PCR. In the authors' own workflow: Within the assay, amplification of reference gene primers was used to estimate how many nucleated cells each sample contained. To quantify the absolute abundance of each unique TCRbeta CDR3 rearrangement, sequence reads were collapsed and filtered. For each sample, productive Simpson clonality was calculated by taking the square root of Simpson's diversity index across productive rearrangements. As stored in TCRdb, this immuneACCESS dataset retains in-frame rearrangements with V and J assigned. A fraction of the clones does not appear; measured against another copy, unresolved V genes explain less than half of the discrepancy, and the remainder lacks a known reason. V and J calls and clone size come straight from that table; D and trimming were deduced from the DNA. The table for this sample lists approximately 240,000 clones; around 84% of them were counted only once. Together, the top ten hold 15% to 20% of the sample.

Material: peripheral blood. This chain joins TRBV18 to TRBJ1-2; TRBD1 aligns with 7 central bases. The clonotype originates from a woman of 80 years or more with active or convalescent COVID-19. CDR3 region: CASSRTGQDSYGYTF. The nucleotide sequence is given as TGTGCCAGCTCACGAACAGGACAGGATTCTTATGGCTACACCTTC.